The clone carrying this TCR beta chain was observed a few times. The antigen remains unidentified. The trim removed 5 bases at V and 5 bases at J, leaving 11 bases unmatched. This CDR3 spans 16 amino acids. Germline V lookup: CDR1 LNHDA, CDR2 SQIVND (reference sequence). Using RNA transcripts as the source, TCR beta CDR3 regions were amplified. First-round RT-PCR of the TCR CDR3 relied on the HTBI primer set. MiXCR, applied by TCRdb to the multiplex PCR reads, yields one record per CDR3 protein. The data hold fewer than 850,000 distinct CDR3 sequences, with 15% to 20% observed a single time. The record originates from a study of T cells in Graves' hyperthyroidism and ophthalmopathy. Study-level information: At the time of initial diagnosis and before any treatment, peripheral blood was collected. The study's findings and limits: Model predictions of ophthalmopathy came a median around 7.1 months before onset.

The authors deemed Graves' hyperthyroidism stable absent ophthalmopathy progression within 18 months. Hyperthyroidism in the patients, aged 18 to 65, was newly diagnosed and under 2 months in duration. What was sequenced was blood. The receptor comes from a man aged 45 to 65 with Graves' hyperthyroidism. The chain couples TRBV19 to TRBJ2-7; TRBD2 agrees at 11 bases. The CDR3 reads CASSPYPLAGGDEQYF. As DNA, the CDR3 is TGTGCCAGTAGTCCTTACCCGCTAGCGGGAGGCGACGAGCAGTACTTC. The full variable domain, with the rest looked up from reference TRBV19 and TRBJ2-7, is DGGITQSPKYLFRKEGQNVTLSCEQNLNHDAMYWYRQDPGQGLRLIYYSQIVNDFQKGDIAEGYSVSREKKESFPLTVTSAQKNPTAFYLCASSPYPLAGGDEQYFGPGTRLTVT.